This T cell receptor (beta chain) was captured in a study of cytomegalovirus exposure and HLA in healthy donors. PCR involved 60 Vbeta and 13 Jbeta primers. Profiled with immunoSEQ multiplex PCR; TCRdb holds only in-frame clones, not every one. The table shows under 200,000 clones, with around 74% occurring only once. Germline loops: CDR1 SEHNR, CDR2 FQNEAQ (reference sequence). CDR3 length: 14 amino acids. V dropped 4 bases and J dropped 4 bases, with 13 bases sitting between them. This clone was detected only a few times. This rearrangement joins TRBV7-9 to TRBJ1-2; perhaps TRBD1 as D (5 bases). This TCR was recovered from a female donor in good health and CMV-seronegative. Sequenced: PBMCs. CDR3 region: CASSSVTDLYGYTF. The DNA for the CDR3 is TGTGCCAGCAGCTCCGTGACAGATCTCTATGGCTACACCTTC.